Included here is one T cell receptor (beta chain) sequence, with context. Its matching antigen is unknown. The sample is drawn from a study of cytomegalovirus exposure and HLA in healthy donors. On the study more broadly: An earlier analysis found some 120 million unique TCR beta sequences from around 180 million T cells. Regarding the study as a whole: In terms of immune exposure information, only CMV serostatus was available.

V trimming: 6 bases; J trimming: 0 bases; junction bases outside the gene matches: 10. This CDR3 is built from 17 residues. The germline CDR1 and CDR2 sequences are MGHRA and YSYEKL. This PCR relied on a set of 60 Vbeta primers and 13 Jbeta primers. TCRdb keeps only in-frame clones here, not all; method: immunoSEQ multiplex PCR. This repertoire includes approximately 52,000 clones. Sequencing was carried out using PBMCs. This TCR came from a man aged 45-65 years in good health and CMV-seropositive. The rearrangement uses TRBV4-1 and TRBJ2-2; 7 bases fit TRBD1. CDR3 bases: TGCGCCAGCAGAAGAAGGGAAGGGGGCTCGAACACCGGGGAGCTGTTTTTT. It specifies CASRRREGGSNTGELFF.